The 21 T cell receptor beta chains below were found in one sample sequenced in a study of beta chain features in type 1 diabetes. Since all of the isolated RNA was reverse transcribed, expressed TCRB transcripts were what got sequenced. Profiling relied on immunoSEQ multiplex PCR, and the TCRdb table lists in-frame clones only, not all of them. The table lists approximately 730,000 clones, 13% of them singletons. These receptors' antigens are unknown. General study points: Within each of all four CD4+ subsets, Type 1 diabetes patients had TCRB CDR3s that were moderately but significantly shorter.

Sequenced: naive CD4+ T cells from blood. These receptors all stem from a man aged 18 to 35 with type 1 diabetes.

This clone was observed a handful of times. The rearrangement links TRBV5-6 to TRBJ2-7; 11 bases line up with TRBD2. J gave up 0 bases and V 5 bases, and 7 bases lay outside the gene matches. The CDR3 totals 16 residues. Looked up from germline, CDR1 is SGHDT and CDR2 is YYEEEE. The CDR3 DNA reads TGTGCCAGCAGAAATGGACTAGCGGGTAGCTCCTACGAGCAGTACTTC. It encodes CASRNGLAGSSYEQYF.

This sequence joins TRBV28 and TRBJ2-5; either TRBD1 or TRBD2 may fit D (7 bases each). V was trimmed by 7 bases and J by 5 bases, leaving 23 bases between them. Germline V gene sequence: CDR1 MDHEN, CDR2 SYDVKM. This CDR3 comprises 16 residues. In DNA form, the CDR3 reads TGTGCCAGCACCAGGGGGGCCAACCCCGGGGGGGAGACCCAGTACTTC. Its translation is CASTRGANPGGETQYF.

This clone was picked up a small number of times. Other DNA variants within this sample encode the same CDR3. V and J are TRBV5-6 and TRBJ2-5; D is unclear. Per germline, CDR1 SGHDT and CDR2 YYEEEE. This CDR3 is 12 amino acids long. Trimming removed 0 bases from V and 4 bases from J, with 4 bases in between. The DNA for the CDR3 is TGTGCCAGCAGCTTGGTTGGAGAGACCCAGTACTTC. Translating gives CASSLVGETQYF.

In its sample, this clone was seen a few times. One end of the junction does not line up with germline, which may come from a read error. The chain employs TRBV6-5 and TRBJ2-1; 7 nucleotides match TRBD1. The CDR3 is 12 residues long. The germline CDR1 and CDR2 sequences are MNHEY and SVGAGI. The CDR3 DNA reads as TGTGCCAGCAGTTTCCGGACAGGTTCTCCACTCTTC. This encodes CASSFRTGSPLF.

This clone came up a few times. V is TRBV4-1 and J is TRBJ2-1; the D gene could be TRBD1 or TRBD2 (6 bases each). CDR3 length: 17 residues. Germline-derived CDR1 and CDR2 are MGHRA and YSYEKL. V was pared by 1 base and J by 2 bases, with 15 bases between. DNA for the CDR3: TGCGCCAGCAGCCAAGTTCCCGAGGGGGGCACCTACAATGAGCAGTTCTTC. It specifies CASSQVPEGGTYNEQFF.

The CDR3 nucleotides read TGTGCCAGCAGTTTAAACACCAACTATGGCTACACCTTC. Its translation is CASSLNTNYGYTF. V and J are TRBV27 and TRBJ1-2; D gene unclear. The CDR3 is 13 amino acids. The V end lost 2 bases, the J end lost 2 bases, and 6 bases lay between the germline ends. The germline gives CDR1 MNHEY, CDR2 SMNVEV (reference sequence).

This clone was found a few times. This sequence joins TRBV4-1 and TRBJ1-5; D is ambiguous. CDR1 is MGHRA and CDR2 is YSYEKL in the germline V gene. This CDR3 is 15 amino acids long. V was shortened by 1 base and J by 3 bases, with 10 bases between the two germline ends. The CDR3 DNA is TGCGCCAGCAGCCAAGCGGACGGCGTCAATCAGCCCCAGCATTTT. This sequence encodes CASSQADGVNQPQHF.

This clone was seen a few times. The V call is TRBV7-9, the J call TRBJ1-1; possible D gene TRBD1, 5 bases. The CDR3 has 14 residues. V was clipped by 5 bases and J by 11 bases, with 21 bases between them. The germline gives CDR1 SEHNR, CDR2 FQNEAQ (reference sequence). DNA for the CDR3: TGTGCCAGCAGCCCCCCGGGACTGGGGATGGGGGCTTTCTTT. Translating gives CASSPPGLGMGAFF.

This clone was detected only a few times. The rearrangement links TRBV7-9 to TRBJ2-1; D gene ambiguous. The CDR3 covers 15 residues. Germline CDR1 and CDR2: SEHNR and FQNEAQ (reference sequence). V was trimmed by 5 bases and J by 2 bases, leaving 13 bases between them. CDR3 nucleotide sequence: TGTGCCAGCAGCCCAAGCCGCCTAGCCTACAATGAGCAGTTCTTC. Translating it yields CASSPSRLAYNEQFF. Full variable domain (missing parts from reference TRBV7-9 and TRBJ2-1): DTGVSQNPRHKITKRGQNVTFRCDPISEHNRLYWYRQTLGQGPEFLTYFQNEAQLEKSRLLSDRFSAERPKGSFSTLEIQRTEQGDSAMYLCASSPSRLAYNEQFFGPGTRLTVL.

The genes are TRBV18 and TRBJ2-7; D uncertain. CDR3 length: 14 residues. Trimming left V 2 bases short and J 6 bases short, with 14 bases between. The germline V gene has CDR1 KGHSH and CDR2 LQKENI. CDR3 sequence reads: CASSPGESSREQYF. CDR3 DNA sequence: TGTGCCAGCTCACCAGGGGAATCCTCTCGCGAGCAGTACTTC.

J is TRBJ2-7 and V is TRBV9; TRBD1 matches at 11 bases. Losses at the gene ends were 3 bases for V and 6 bases for J; bases not matched to a gene: 5. CDR1 is SGDLS and CDR2 is YYNGEE in the germline V gene. CDR3 size: 14 residues. The CDR3 loop reads CASSDGTGGVEQYF. The CDR3 coding sequence is TGTGCCAGCAGCGATGGGACAGGGGGGGTCGAGCAGTACTTC.

The CDR3 is CAISELGGGANVLTF. The CDR3 DNA follows: TGTGCCATCAGTGAGTTGGGAGGTGGGGCCAACGTCCTGACTTTC. The chain joins TRBV10-3 to TRBJ2-6; maybe TRBD2 (6 bases). The CDR3 length is 15 residues. Germline CDR1 and CDR2: ENHRY and SYGVKD. The V and J ends lost 1 base and 3 bases respectively, with 7 bases between them.

A few counts support this clone. This CDR3 is also generated by other DNA sequences in the sample. The chain is built from TRBV5-1 and TRBJ2-6; D is unclear. This CDR3 contains 13 residues. Germline V gene data show CDR1 as SGHRS and CDR2 as YFSETQ. Trimming pared 7 bases from V and 0 bases from J, leaving 5 bases between. The CDR3 spells CASRNSGANVLTF. The CDR3, as DNA: TGCGCCAGCCGAAACTCTGGGGCCAACGTCCTGACTTTC.

For this clone: Other nucleotide sequences from this sample produce the same CDR3. The genes are TRBV5-1 and TRBJ1-1; a weak D match, TRBD1 (5 bases). The CDR3 sequence is 13 residues long. The germline V gene has CDR1 SGHRS and CDR2 YFSETQ. The V gene lost 0 bases and the J gene lost 3 bases, with 6 bases spanning the gap. The CDR3 DNA sequence: TGCGCCAGCAGCTTGGTGGGGGACACTGAAGCTTTCTTT. It specifies CASSLVGDTEAFF.

This clone was seen a few times. The same CDR3 also results from other DNA sequences found in this sample. The J gene is TRBJ1-2, the V gene TRBV25-1, with no clear D. With 4 bases removed from V and 3 bases from J, the gap between germline ends came to 6 bases. This CDR3 is built from 12 residues. Germline-derived CDR1 and CDR2 are MGHDK and SYGVNS. The CDR3 bases are TGTGCCAGCAGTGCCGGGGACTATGGCTACACCTTC. Residues: CASSAGDYGYTF.

The chain joins TRBV5-1 to TRBJ2-6; 7 bases are a match to TRBD1. Trimming at V came to 5 bases and at J to 0 bases, leaving 11 bases not matched to a gene. This CDR3 has 18 residues. CDR1 is SGHRS, CDR2 YFSETQ, per germline. DNA for the CDR3: TGCGCCAGCAGTCAGACGACAGGGTACGGCTCTGGGGCCAACGTCCTGACTTTC. This codes for CASSQTTGYGSGANVLTF.

Turning to this clone: One junction end disagrees with the germline gene, perhaps due to a read error. This chain uses TRBV10-3 with TRBJ2-7, with 11 bases identical to TRBD1. From germline, CDR1 is ENHRY and CDR2 SYGVKD. CDR3 length: 14 residues. The CDR3 spells CAIIEGQGAYEQYF. CDR3 bases: TGTGCCATCATTGAGGGACAGGGGGCCTACGAGCAGTACTTC.

The table lists this clone with a few counts. The chain combines TRBV5-4 with TRBJ2-5; TRBD1 aligns across 7 bases. V was clipped by 2 bases and J by 2 bases; unmatched bases: 6. Germline CDR1 and CDR2: SGHNT and YYREEE (reference sequence). This CDR3 is 15 amino acids long. For the CDR3, the DNA is TGTGCCAGCAGCTTTCGACAGGGTGGACAAGAGACCCAGTACTTC. Its protein is CASSFRQGGQETQYF.

The CDR3 spells CASSLRRTGATDTQYF. The DNA of the CDR3 is TGTGCCAGCAGCTTACGTCGGACAGGGGCGACAGATACGCAGTATTTT. This chain connects TRBV7-2 to TRBJ2-3; 9 positions match TRBD1. V shed 2 bases, J shed 3 bases, and the junction held 6 bases outside the gene matches. The CDR3 sequence is 16 residues long. In germline, CDR1 is SGHTA, CDR2 FQGNSA.

This clone was seen more than once but under ten times. The chain has TRBV2 and TRBJ2-5; D perhaps matches TRBD2 (6 bases). Trimming took off 8 bases at V and 5 bases at J, with 21 bases between the two ends. Germline V gives CDR1 SNHLY, CDR2 FYNNEI. The CDR3 consists of 15 residues. DNA of the CDR3: TGTGCCAGCTTTCTCCAGGGACTGACATGGGAGACCCAGTACTTC. It specifies CASFLQGLTWETQYF.

The J gene is TRBJ1-1, the V gene TRBV18; weak D call: TRBD1 (5 bases). V was shortened by 6 bases and J by 0 bases, with 20 bases between the two germline ends. The CDR3 runs 17 residues. Per the germline V gene, CDR1 is KGHSH and CDR2 is LQKENI. Here the CDR3 reads CASSPQRDLGMNTEAFF. CDR3 in DNA: TGTGCCAGCTCTCCTCAACGGGACCTCGGAATGAACACTGAAGCTTTCTTT.